This T cell receptor (beta chain) was captured by sequencing in a study of OX40 agonist ivuxolimab in advanced cancers. Overall study context: 30% to 40% of patients had received prior checkpoint inhibitor therapy. Study-wide points: On average, CD8+ T cells showed a greater number of expanded clones than CD4+. Dosing at 0.1 to 3.0 mg/kg was accompanied by clonal expansion of CD4+ and CD8+ blood T cells by week 6.

For this clone: Its antigen is still unknown.

Repertoires were generated with immunoSEQ multiplex PCR, while TCRdb's copy carries only in-frame clones and drops some. The sample holds 15,000 to 25,000 clones; roughly three quarters are singletons and the top ten take around 19%. The source was CD4+ or CD8+ T cells sorted from blood, collected in a trial of the OX40 agonist ivuxolimab. The sequence came from an adult with an advanced solid tumor such as melanoma, head and neck, liver or kidney cancer.

The CDR3 sequence: CASSVEMGSGANVLTF. The CDR3, as DNA: TGTGCCAGCAGCGTCGAGATGGGCTCTGGGGCCAACGTCCTGACTTTC. V gene TRBV7-9 combines with J gene TRBJ2-6, with D unclear. The CDR3 totals 16 residues. V lost 5 bases to trimming and J lost 0 bases, with 11 bases between them. Germline V gene data show CDR1 as SEHNR and CDR2 as FQNEAQ (reference sequence).